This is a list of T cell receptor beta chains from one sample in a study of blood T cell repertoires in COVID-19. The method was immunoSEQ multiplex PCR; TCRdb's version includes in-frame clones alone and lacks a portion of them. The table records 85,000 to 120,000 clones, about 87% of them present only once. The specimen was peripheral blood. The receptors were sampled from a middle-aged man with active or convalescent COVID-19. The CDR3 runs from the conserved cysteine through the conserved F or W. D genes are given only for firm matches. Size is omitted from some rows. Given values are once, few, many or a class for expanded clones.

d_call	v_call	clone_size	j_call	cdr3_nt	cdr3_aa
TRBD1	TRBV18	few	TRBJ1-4	TGTGCCAGCTCACCGGGACAGGGGGCGTATGAAAAACTGTTTTTT	CASSPGQGAYEKLFF
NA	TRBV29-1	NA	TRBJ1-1	TGCAGCGTTGAAGAGGTCGCAGGTACTGAAGCTTTCTTT	CSVEEVAGTEAFF
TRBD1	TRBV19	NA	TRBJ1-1	TGTGCCAGTAGTCCCCAGGGGGACACTGAAGCTTTCTTT	CASSPQGDTEAFF
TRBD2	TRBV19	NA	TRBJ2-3	TGTGCCAGTAGTACTTGGAAGAGTAGCGGGAGCACAGATACGCAGTATTTT	CASSTWKSSGSTDTQYF
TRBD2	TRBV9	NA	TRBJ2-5	TGTGCCAGCAGCGTAGAAAGCGGGGGGGCGGAGACCCAGTACTTC	CASSVESGGAETQYF
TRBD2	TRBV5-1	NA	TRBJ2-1	TGCGCCCGCAGCTTGTCCGGGGCGGGGGGGGCGAGGACTGGTAGCCAGAGCTCCTACAATGAGCAGTTCTTC	CARSLSGAGGARTGSQSSYNEQFF
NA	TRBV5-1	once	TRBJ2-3	TGCGCCAGCAGCCTGTGGGGGCCGCCAGATACGCAGTATTTT	CASSLWGPPDTQYF
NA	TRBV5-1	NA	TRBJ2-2	TGCGCCAGCACTAATACGGGGGTTATGGCCGGGGAGCTGTTTTTT	CASTNTGVMAGELFF
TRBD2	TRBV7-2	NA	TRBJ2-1	TGTGCCAGCAGCCTTCCACTAGCGGGGGGGCGCAATGAGCAGTTCTTC	CASSLPLAGGRNEQFF
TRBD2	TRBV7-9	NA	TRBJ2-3	TGTGCCAGCAGACCCGGGACTAGCGGAGAATTTAGCACAGATACGCAGTATTTT	CASRPGTSGEFSTDTQYF
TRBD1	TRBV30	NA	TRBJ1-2	TGTGCCTGGAGTGTAGCTCTCCAGGGGGCGCGTGGCTACACCTTC	CAWSVALQGARGYTF
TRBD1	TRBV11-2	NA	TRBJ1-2	TGTGCCAGCAGCCCGAGCACAGGGGGATTTAACTATGGCTACACCTTC	CASSPSTGGFNYGYTF
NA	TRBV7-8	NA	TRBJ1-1	TGTGCCAGCAGTTTAGGGCAGAACACTGAAGCTTTCTTT	CASSLGQNTEAFF
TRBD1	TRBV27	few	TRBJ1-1	TGTGCCAGCAGCCTACAGGGGGCTATGAACACTGAAGCTTTCTTT	CASSLQGAMNTEAFF
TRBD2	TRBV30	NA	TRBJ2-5	TGTGCCTGGAACCGACTAGCGGGGAGGGGAGAGACCCAGTACTTC	CAWNRLAGRGETQYF
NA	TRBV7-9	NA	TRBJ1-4	TGTGCCAGCAGCTTAGCGACAGTTGAAAAACTGTTTTTT	CASSLATVEKLFF
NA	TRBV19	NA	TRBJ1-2	TGTGCCAGTAGTATAACTCCGTTAGAGGACTATGGCTACACCTTC	CASSITPLEDYGYTF
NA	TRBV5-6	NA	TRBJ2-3	TGTGCCAGCAGCCGACCTGAGGGCGGCCAATTTACGCAGTATTTT	CASSRPEGGQFTQYF
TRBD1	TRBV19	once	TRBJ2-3	TGTGCCAGTAGTTACCCGGGACAGGGTGATACGCAGTATTTT	CASSYPGQGDTQYF
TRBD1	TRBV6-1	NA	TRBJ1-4	TGTGCCAGCAGGGAACCTAGACAGGGGGGTGAAAAACTGTTTTTT	CASREPRQGGEKLFF
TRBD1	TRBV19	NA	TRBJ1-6	TGTGCCAGTAGAGAGGGGACAGGGGTTAATTCACCCCTCCACTTT	CASREGTGVNSPLHF
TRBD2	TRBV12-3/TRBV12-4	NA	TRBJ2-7	TGTGCCAGCCAGGCGGGGGGGCCGTCCGAGCAGTACTTC	CASQAGGPSEQYF
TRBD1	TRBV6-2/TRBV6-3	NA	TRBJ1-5	TGTGCCAGCAGTACAGGGGCTCAGCCCCAGCATTTT	CASSTGAQPQHF
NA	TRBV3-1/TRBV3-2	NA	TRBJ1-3	TGTGCCAGCAGCCAAGAAAAGGGGTGGGGAAACACCATATATTTT	CASSQEKGWGNTIYF
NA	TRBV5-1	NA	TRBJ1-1	TGCGCCAGCAGCATAGGAGTACTAAGGACTGAAGCTTTCTTT	CASSIGVLRTEAFF
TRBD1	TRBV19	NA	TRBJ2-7	TGTGCCAGTAGAGACAGGGGAGATTACGAGCAGTACTTC	CASRDRGDYEQYF
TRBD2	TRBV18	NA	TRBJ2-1	TGTGCCAGCTCACCACCCGGACTAGCGGGGGGGAATGAGCAGTTCTTC	CASSPPGLAGGNEQFF
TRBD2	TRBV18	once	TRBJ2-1	TGTGCCAGCTCACCACCCCTAGCGGGGGGGCCCGGTGAGCAGTTCTTC	CASSPPLAGGPGEQFF
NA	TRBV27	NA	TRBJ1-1	TGTGCCAGCAGTTTATCGTGGGGAGAGACTGAAGCTTTCTTT	CASSLSWGETEAFF
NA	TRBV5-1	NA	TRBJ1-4	TGCGCCAGCAGGGTCGGGGCAGGACAGACAACTAATGAAAAACTGTTTTTT	CASRVGAGQTTNEKLFF
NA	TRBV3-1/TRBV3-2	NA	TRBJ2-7	TGTGCCAGCAGCCAAGCTTTCTACGAGCAGTACTTC	CASSQAFYEQYF
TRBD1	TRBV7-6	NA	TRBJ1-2	TGTGCCAGCAGCCGAGGGACAGGAAACTATGGCTACACCTTC	CASSRGTGNYGYTF
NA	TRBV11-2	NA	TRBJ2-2	TGTGCCAGCAGCTTCGGTCCAAACACCGGGGAGCTGTTTTTT	CASSFGPNTGELFF
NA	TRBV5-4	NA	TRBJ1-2	TGTGCCAGCACTCCGGGGGGGCGCGGTGGCTACACCTTC	CASTPGGRGGYTF
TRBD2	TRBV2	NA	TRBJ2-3	TGTGCCAGCAGTGAACAGGGACTAGCGGGGGGGAGCACAGATACGCAGTATTTT	CASSEQGLAGGSTDTQYF
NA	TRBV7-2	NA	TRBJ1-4	TGTGCCAGCAGCCGACCTAGGGAAAAACTGTTTTTT	CASSRPREKLFF
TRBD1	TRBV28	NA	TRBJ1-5	TGTGCCAGCAGTTTACCGACAGGGAGCAATCAGCCCCAGCATTTT	CASSLPTGSNQPQHF
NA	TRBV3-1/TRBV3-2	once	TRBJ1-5	TGTGCCAGCAGCCAAGTAGGGGGGGGGAATCAGCCCCAGCATTTT	CASSQVGGGNQPQHF
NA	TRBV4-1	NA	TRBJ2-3	TGCGCCAGCAGCCAAGACGACAGGATGGGGACAGATACGCAGTATTTT	CASSQDDRMGTDTQYF
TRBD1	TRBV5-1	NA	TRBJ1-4	TGCGCCAGCACCCCCGGGACAGGGGCAGAAAAACTGTTTTTT	CASTPGTGAEKLFF
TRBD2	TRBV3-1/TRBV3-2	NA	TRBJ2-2	TGTGCCAGCAGCTTGCGGGGGTCCACCGGGGAGCTGTTTTTT	CASSLRGSTGELFF
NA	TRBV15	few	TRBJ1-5	TGTGCCACCAGCAAAAGAGATAGCAATCAGCCCCAGCATTTT	CATSKRDSNQPQHF
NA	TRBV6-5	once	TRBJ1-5	TGTGCCAGCAGTCGAACGGGGGTGGGCAATCAGCCCCAGCATTTT	CASSRTGVGNQPQHF
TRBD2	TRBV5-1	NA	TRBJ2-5	TGCGCCAGCAGCTTGGGTTCTTGGGCTAGCGGGGGCCAAGAGACCCAGTACTTC	CASSLGSWASGGQETQYF
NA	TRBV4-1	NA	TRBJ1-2	TGCGCCAGCAGCCAAGGAGAGGCGGCGGGTGGCTACACCTTC	CASSQGEAAGGYTF
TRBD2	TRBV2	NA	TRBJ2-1	TGTGCCACCTCCGGGACTAGCGGGGGCCCGTATAGAGGTGAGCAGTTCTTC	CATSGTSGGPYRGEQFF
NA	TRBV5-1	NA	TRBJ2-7	TGCGCCAGCAGCTCGGCCTACGAGCAGTACTTC	CASSSAYEQYF
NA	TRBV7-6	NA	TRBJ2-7	TGTGCCAGCGGATCCAGGGGTTTAGTCGAGCAGTACTTC	CASGSRGLVEQYF
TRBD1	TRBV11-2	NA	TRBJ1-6	TGTGCCAGCAGCTTCCGGGACAGCCACCTAGAAAATTCACCCCTCCACTTT	CASSFRDSHLENSPLHF
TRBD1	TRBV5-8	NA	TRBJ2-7	TGTGCCAGCAGCTTGGCACAGGGGCCCTACGAGCAGTACTTC	CASSLAQGPYEQYF
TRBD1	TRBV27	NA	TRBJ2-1	TGTGCCAGCAAAACCGGGACAGGCGCCGCGGGTGAGCAGTTCTTC	CASKTGTGAAGEQFF